What follows are 22 T cell receptor beta chains derived from one specimen sequenced in a study of blood T cell repertoires in COVID-19. This table comes from immunoSEQ multiplex PCR, and its TCRdb copy is limited to in-frame clones, with some not included. Among 150,000 or so clones listed, around 90% were seen once. Material: peripheral blood. The receptors derive from a man aged 60-69 years with active or convalescent COVID-19.

This rearrangement joins TRBV14 to TRBJ1-2; D is possibly TRBD1 (6 bases). Germline-derived CDR1 and CDR2 are SGHDN and FVKESK. V lost 5 bases and J lost 4, with 20 bases in between. The CDR3 totals 16 residues. This CDR3 reads CASSKQASLGGYGYTF. The CDR3 DNA reads TGTGCCAGCAGCAAACAAGCTTCGTTAGGGGGCTATGGCTACACCTTC.

The rearrangement joins TRBV6-1 to TRBJ1-5, with a possible D match to TRBD1 (5 bases). Germline CDR1 MNHNS, CDR2 SASEGT. The V and J ends lost 2 bases and 6 bases respectively, with 14 bases between them. The CDR3 contains 15 residues. In DNA, the CDR3 is TGTGCCAGCAGTGAACCCGGGGGTCGGGGTCAGCCCCAGCATTTT. Its translation is CASSEPGGRGQPQHF.

A remark on this clone: This same CDR3 is encoded by further DNA sequences in the sample. The chain combines TRBV11-3 with TRBJ2-1; TRBD1 matches at 10 bases. This CDR3 region has 15 residues. Germline V gives CDR1 SGHNT, CDR2 YENEEA. The V and J ends lost 1 base and 4 bases, in that order; junction bases with no gene match: 1. The DNA for the CDR3 is TGTGCCAGCAGCTTAGGACAGGGGGCGTACAATGAGCAGTTCTTC. It is translated as CASSLGQGAYNEQFF. Full variable domain (rest looked up from reference TRBV11-3 and TRBJ2-1): EAGVVQSPRYKIIEKKQPVAFWCNPISGHNTLYWYLQNLGQGPELLIRYENEEAVDDSQLPKDRFSAERLKGVDSTLKIQPAELGDSAVYLCASSLGQGAYNEQFFGPGTRLTVL.

The V call is TRBV6-4, the J call TRBJ1-6; D perhaps matches TRBD1 (6 bases). Trimming left V 5 bases short and J 9 bases short, with 20 bases between. Looked up from germline, CDR1 is MRHNA and CDR2 is SNTAGT. This CDR3 is 16 amino acids long. CDR3 bases: TGTGCCAGCAGTCCCCAGGGGTATGCAGGTGGTTCACCCCTCCACTTT. Its protein product is CASSPQGYAGGSPLHF.

The table lists this clone with a count of one. The rearrangement joins TRBV29-1 to TRBJ1-5; 9 bases are shared with TRBD1. From germline, CDR1 is SQVTM and CDR2 ANQGSEA. There are 14 residues in the CDR3. Trimming cost V 6 bases and J 2 bases; bases outside gene matches: 5. The CDR3 DNA reads TGCAGCGTCCAACAGGGGGCGGGCAATCAGCCCCAGCATTTT. Translated: CSVQQGAGNQPQHF.

The V and J genes are TRBV18 and TRBJ1-2; 8 bases fit TRBD1. The CDR3 consists of 14 residues. With 2 bases clipped from V and 7 bases from J, the junction kept 6 bases outside the gene matches. Germline V gene sequence: CDR1 KGHSH, CDR2 LQKENI. The CDR3 reads CASSPARGQGGYTF. In DNA form, the CDR3 reads TGTGCCAGCTCACCAGCCAGGGGGCAGGGTGGCTACACCTTC.

J is TRBJ2-7 and V is TRBV4-1, with TRBD2 identical over 10 bases. The J segment lost 1 base and the V segment lost 1 base, leaving 16 bases of the junction unmatched. This CDR3 contains 20 residues. Per germline, CDR1 MGHRA and CDR2 YSYEKL. CDR3 DNA sequence: TGCGCCAGCAGCCAAGTGGTCCTAGCGGGAGTCTTACACCCTTCCTACGAGCAGTACTTC. Translation gives CASSQVVLAGVLHPSYEQYF.

Only a few counts were recorded for this clone. The V gene is TRBV7-9, the J gene TRBJ1-1; D perhaps matches TRBD1 (6 bases). The CDR3 is made up of 14 amino acids. The V and J ends lost 5 bases and 1 base respectively, with 11 bases between them. Germline-derived CDR1 and CDR2 are SEHNR and FQNEAQ (reference sequence). In DNA form, the CDR3 reads TGTGCCAGCAGCAACAGGGAGAGGAACACTGAAGCTTTCTTT. Its translation is CASSNRERNTEAFF.

This rearrangement joins TRBV3-1 (or the pseudogene TRBV3-2) to TRBJ2-7, with TRBD1 identical over 10 bases. Per germline, CDR1 LGHDT and CDR2 YNNKEL (reference sequence). The V gene end was trimmed by 1 base and the J gene end by 6 bases; junction bases not matched to a gene: 3. The CDR3 sequence is 14 residues long. CDR3: CASSQGGQGTEQYF. In nucleotides, the CDR3 is TGTGCCAGCAGCCAAGGGGGACAGGGGACCGAGCAGTACTTC.

This rearrangement joins TRBV10-1 to TRBJ2-5; a possible D gene is TRBD1 (7 bases). The CDR3 length is 17 residues. The V gene lost 5 bases and the J gene lost 2 bases, with 21 bases spanning the gap. Germline V gene sequence: CDR1 WNHNN, CDR2 SYGVQD (reference sequence). The CDR3 sequence: CASSTGKTGTLQETQYF. Here the CDR3 DNA reads TGCGCCAGCAGTACCGGAAAGACAGGGACTCTTCAAGAGACCCAGTACTTC.

Points on this clone: One end of the junction varies from germline; a read error may be responsible. V gene TRBV6-5 combines with J gene TRBJ2-3; 10 bases map to TRBD1. This CDR3 is built from 16 residues. Germline V gives CDR1 MNHEY, CDR2 SVGAGI. The CDR3 DNA reads TGTGCCAGCAGTCACTCCGGGACAGGGGTGTCAGATACGCAGTATTTT. Amino acids: CASSHSGTGVSDTQYF.

The chain recombines TRBV18 with TRBJ1-5; 7 bases map to TRBD1. This CDR3 has 15 residues. Germline CDR1 is KGHSH and CDR2 is LQKENI. The trim removed 2 bases at V and 5 bases at J, leaving 6 bases unmatched. The CDR3: CASSPLAGGDQPQHF. CDR3 nucleotides: TGTGCCAGCTCACCATTGGCAGGGGGAGATCAGCCCCAGCATTTT.

The V gene is TRBV6-5, the J gene TRBJ1-2; D perhaps matches TRBD1 (5 bases). The germline gives CDR1 MNHEY, CDR2 SVGAGI. The CDR3 loop spans 12 amino acids. V lost 5 bases and J 8 bases, leaving 12 bases between the germline ends. The CDR3 sequence is CASSPSGLGYTF. The CDR3, as DNA: TGTGCCAGCAGTCCCTCAGGGCTCGGCTACACCTTC.

The V and J genes are TRBV3-1 (or the pseudogene TRBV3-2) and TRBJ2-7; TRBD2 matches 10 bases. The germline V gene encodes CDR1 LGHDT and CDR2 YNNKEL (reference sequence). The CDR3 has 17 amino acids. V was pared by 0 bases and J by 5 bases, with 10 bases of the junction left unmatched. The CDR3 here is CASSQDLRASGSHEQYF. DNA for the CDR3: TGTGCCAGCAGCCAAGATCTTAGGGCTAGCGGGAGCCACGAGCAGTACTTC.

About this clone: Other DNA variants within this sample encode the same CDR3. The rearrangement links TRBV6-6 to TRBJ1-2; 8 nucleotides align to TRBD1. Looked up from germline, CDR1 is MNHNY and CDR2 is SVGAGI (reference sequence). Trimming cost V 4 bases and J 4 bases; bases outside gene matches: 2. The CDR3 loop spans 13 amino acids. The DNA of the CDR3 is TGTGCCAGCAGTTCGGACAGGGTCTATGGCTACACCTTC. Its translation: CASSSDRVYGYTF.

J is TRBJ1-1 and V is TRBV19; D ambiguous. V dropped 2 bases and J dropped 4 bases, with 8 bases sitting between them. Germline loops: CDR1 LNHDA, CDR2 SQIVND (reference sequence). The CDR3 is 13 amino acids. DNA of the CDR3: TGTGCCAGTAGTATAAATCAATTCACTGAAGCTTTCTTT. This sequence encodes CASSINQFTEAFF.

This clone has a single count. The chain recombines TRBV3-1 (or the pseudogene TRBV3-2) with TRBJ2-6, with D maybe TRBD1 (5 bases). This CDR3 has 18 amino acids. The ends were cut back, 0 bases at V and 0 bases at J, with 12 bases in the middle. From germline, CDR1 is LGHDT and CDR2 YNNKEL (reference sequence). The CDR3 DNA sequence: TGTGCCAGCAGCCAAGAAAACAGGTTGTACTCTGGGGCCAACGTCCTGACTTTC. Translated, it gives CASSQENRLYSGANVLTF.

The chain carries TRBV10-3 and TRBJ1-1; TRBD1 matches at 7 bases. The CDR3 is 14 residues long. Trimming cost V 10 bases and J 4 bases; bases outside gene matches: 12. CDR1 is ENHRY, CDR2 SYGVKD, per germline. The CDR3 DNA follows: TGTGCCACCGGAGGGACAGCCGCTTCCACTGAAGCTTTCTTT. This sequence encodes CATGGTAASTEAFF.

This chain connects TRBV9 to TRBJ2-1, with 8 positions matching TRBD2. Losses at the gene ends were 4 bases for V and 3 bases for J; bases not matched to a gene: 3. Germline V CDR1 and CDR2: SGDLS, YYNGEE. The CDR3 is made up of 14 amino acids. CDR3 region: CASSRTSYYNEQFF. CDR3 nucleotide sequence: TGTGCCAGCAGCCGGACTAGCTACTACAATGAGCAGTTCTTC.

This chain connects TRBV9 to TRBJ2-5, with 10 bases identical to TRBD2. The CDR3 length is 14 residues. With V trimmed by 4 bases and J by 5 bases, 5 bases remained unmatched. Germline V CDR1 and CDR2: SGDLS, YYNGEE. The CDR3 reads CASSHSGGLETQYF. In nucleotides, the CDR3 is TGTGCCAGCAGCCATAGCGGGGGGCTGGAGACCCAGTACTTC. Variable domain in full (rest from reference TRBV9 and TRBJ2-5): DSGVTQTPKHLITATGQRVTLRCSPRSGDLSVYWYQQSLDQGLQFLIQYYNGEERAKGNILERFSAQQFPDLHSELNLSSLELGDSALYFCASSHSGGLETQYFGPGTRLLVL.

This clone was found once. The chain combines TRBV27 with TRBJ1-5, with a weak D call TRBD1 (5 bases). V dropped 3 bases and J dropped 4 bases, with 10 bases sitting between them. The germline V gene has CDR1 MNHEY and CDR2 SMNVEV (reference sequence). The CDR3 has 14 amino acids. CDR3 amino acids: CASSFGAGNQPQHF. CDR3 nucleotides: TGTGCCAGCAGTTTTGGCGCAGGGAATCAGCCCCAGCATTTT.

Only a few counts were recorded for this clone. This rearrangement joins TRBV27 to TRBJ1-3; D is possibly TRBD1 (5 bases). Trimming stripped 5 bases from V and 0 bases from J, with 11 bases between. This CDR3 has 15 residues. In germline, CDR1 is MNHEY, CDR2 SMNVEV (reference sequence). Here the CDR3 DNA reads TGTGCCAGCAGTGCGGGGACCCGCTCTGGAAACACCATATATTTT. Amino acids: CASSAGTRSGNTIYF.